This TCR beta chain was recorded in a study of radiotherapy plus CTLA-4 blockade in lung cancer. Findings and limits, study-wide: Per reports, early blood T cell clone dynamics, plus interferon-beta, forecast response most strongly. TCR clones originating in tumors grew in number in blood after radiotherapy plus ipilimumab.

Sequencing used immunoSEQ multiplex PCR; TCRdb keeps in-frame clones, though not all of them. The table has fewer than 140,000 clones, about 83% seen once; the top ten hold 2.4%. Lung cancer patients with chemo-refractory metastatic non-small-cell disease were given focal radiation plus CTLA-4 blockade with ipilimumab. Germline CDR1 is SGHRS and CDR2 is YFSETQ. CDR3 length: 13 amino acids. V lost 0 bases and J 10 bases, leaving 10 bases between the germline ends. A remark on this clone: Its antigen is unidentified.

The sequences come from peripheral blood, collected from a patient treated with radiotherapy plus ipilimumab. The chain couples TRBV5-1 to TRBJ2-2; D call uncertain. The clonotype was recovered from a human donor with non-small cell lung cancer that progressed on radiotherapy plus ipilimumab. Some clones in this sample may be carry-over from other donors' samples. CDR3 sequence: CASSLEVGMELFF. The CDR3 nucleotides read TGCGCCAGCAGCTTGGAGGTAGGGATGGAGCTGTTTTTT.